This record concerns one T cell receptor beta chain sequence. Germline values: CDR1 SGDLS, CDR2 YYNGEE. The trim removed 4 bases at V and 3 bases at J, leaving 7 bases unmatched. The CDR3 length is 15 residues. This sample is part of a study of blood T cell repertoires in COVID-19. Authors' data handling: Amplification from reference gene primers served as the basis for estimated nucleated cell counts. Clones were read by immunoSEQ multiplex PCR, and TCRdb kept only the in-frame ones, dropping some. From that table come the V and J calls and clone size; the DNA was used to work out D and trimming. Altogether roughly 230,000 clones are present, approximately 92% being singletons, with the ten largest covering roughly 5%.

The rearrangement joins TRBV9 to TRBJ2-7; TRBD1 agrees at 10 bases. Sequencing input: peripheral blood. This receptor was taken from a woman aged 40 to 50 who had recovered from COVID-19. The CDR3: CASSLSGTGDYEQYF. CDR3 DNA sequence: TGTGCCAGCAGCCTGTCCGGGACAGGGGACTACGAGCAGTACTTC.